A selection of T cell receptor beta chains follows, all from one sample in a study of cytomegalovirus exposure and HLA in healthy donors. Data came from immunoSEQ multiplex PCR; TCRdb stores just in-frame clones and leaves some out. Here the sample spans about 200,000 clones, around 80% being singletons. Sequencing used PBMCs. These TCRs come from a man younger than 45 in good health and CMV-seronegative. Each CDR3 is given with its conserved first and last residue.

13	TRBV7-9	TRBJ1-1	CASSLQGGTEAFF
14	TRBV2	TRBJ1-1	CARTYRGENTEAFF
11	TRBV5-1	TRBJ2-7	CASSSTYEQYF
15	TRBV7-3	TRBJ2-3	CASSTSGGRPDTQYF
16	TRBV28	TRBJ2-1	CASSLIGRSSGNEQFF
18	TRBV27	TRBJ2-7	CASSLIGSWGPRLHEQYF
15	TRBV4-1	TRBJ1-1	CASSGWDNWNTEAFF
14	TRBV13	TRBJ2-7	CASSGVMESYEQYF
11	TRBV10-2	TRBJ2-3	CATLGGDTQYF
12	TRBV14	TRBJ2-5	CASSQFRETQYF
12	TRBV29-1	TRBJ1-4	CSVSPTNEKLFF
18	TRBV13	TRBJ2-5	CASSPGTSGRGAQETQYF
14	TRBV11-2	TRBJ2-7	CASSLGLSGREQYF
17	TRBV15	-	CATSRDLSPSGNYEQYF
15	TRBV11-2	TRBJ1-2	CASSLVKPGFYGYTF
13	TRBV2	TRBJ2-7	CASSASGSHEQYF
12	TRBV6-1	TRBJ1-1	CASRDRATEAFF
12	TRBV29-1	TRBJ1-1	CSEGTGQTEAFF
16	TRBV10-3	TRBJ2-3	CAISESSGTSTDTQYF
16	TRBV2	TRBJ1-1	CASSEAPRTPNTEAFF
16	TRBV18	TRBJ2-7	CASSPPFPTGGVEQYF
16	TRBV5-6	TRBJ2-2	CASSHRRRANTGELFF
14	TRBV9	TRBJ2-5	CASSVSGSVETQYF